Below are 14 T cell receptor beta chains sequenced from a single sample in a study of neurological immune-mediated disorders. Time point reported: longitudinal time-point 2. TCRdb called the 5' RACE reads again in MiXCR, with one record for every CDR3 protein. The sample holds some 87,000 distinct CDR3 sequences, 5% to 6% seen once. The sequencing input was PBMCs. The receptors originated from a woman aged 55-69 years with multiple sclerosis.

In its sample, this clonotype was seen many times. The chain uses TRBV20-1 and TRBJ2-7; TRBD1 is a possible D gene (5 bases). The CDR3 is 13 residues long. V was cut by 6 bases and J by 4 bases, with 16 bases left in between. CDR1 and CDR2 (germline): DFQATT, SNEGSKA (reference sequence). CDR3 sequence: CSAPTASGYEQYF. The DNA for the CDR3 is TGCAGTGCCCCTACCGCATCAGGGTACGAGCAGTACTTC.

The V call is TRBV3-1, the J call TRBJ1-3, with D hard to call. V dropped 0 bases and J dropped 3 bases, with 3 bases sitting between them. Germline values: CDR1 LGHDT, CDR2 YNNKEL (reference sequence). The CDR3 length is 13 residues. For the CDR3, the DNA is TGTGCCAGCAGCCAAGATAGTGGAAACACCATATATTTT. This translates into CASSQDSGNTIYF.

This clonotype was seen at least ten times. The chain joins TRBV3-1 to TRBJ2-5; 7 nucleotides align to TRBD1. Looked up from germline, CDR1 is LGHDT and CDR2 is YNNKEL (reference sequence). CDR3 length: 14 residues. The trim removed 4 bases at V and 4 bases at J, leaving 6 bases unmatched. CDR3 bases: TGTGCCAGCAGCCCCTACAGGGGTGGAGAGACCCAGTACTTC. Its protein product is CASSPYRGGETQYF.

This sequence joins TRBV6-5 and TRBJ1-1; D remains unclear. Trimming shortened V by 6 bases and J by 1 base, and 12 bases separated the two germline ends. The V gene's germline CDR1 is MNHEY and CDR2 SVGAGI. The CDR3 extends over 14 amino acids. CDR3 in amino acids: CASSSDLKNTEAFF. CDR3 bases: TGTGCCAGCAGCTCCGACCTAAAGAACACTGAAGCTTTCTTT.

This clonotype was detected many times. The genes are TRBV9 and TRBJ2-2; D is perhaps TRBD1 or TRBD2 (5 bases each). Per germline, CDR1 SGDLS and CDR2 YYNGEE. The CDR3 runs 17 residues. V lost 3 bases, J lost 1 base, and 16 bases lay in between. As DNA, the CDR3 is TGTGCCAGCAGCGCTATCCGAGGGGCCAAGAACACCGGGGAGCTGTTTTTT. It yields the protein CASSAIRGAKNTGELFF.

The chain carries TRBV29-1 and TRBJ2-5, with 8 positions matching TRBD2. The CDR3 is 14 residues long. Per the germline V gene, CDR1 is SQVTM and CDR2 is ANQGSEA. Unmatched junction bases numbered 10, after V lost 4 bases and J lost 6 bases. The CDR3 nucleotides read TGCAGCGTTGGGGGACTAGGGCCGTCGAAGACCCAGTACTTC. Its protein is CSVGGLGPSKTQYF.

This clonotype has a count of ten or more. V and J are TRBV6-2 or TRBV6-3 and TRBJ2-7; D is perhaps TRBD1 (6 bases). This CDR3 has 13 amino acids. Germline CDR1 reads MNHEY; CDR2 reads SVGEGT. The V and J ends lost 3 bases and 6 bases respectively, with 12 bases between them. CDR3 in amino acids: CASSYTGKTEQYF. CDR3 nucleotide sequence: TGTGCCAGCAGTTATACAGGGAAAACCGAGCAGTACTTC.

This clonotype was counted at least ten times. The J gene is TRBJ2-1, the V gene TRBV3-1; 12 nucleotides align to TRBD1. This CDR3 region has 16 residues. The trim removed 3 bases at V and 7 bases at J, leaving 7 bases unmatched. Germline assignment: CDR1 LGHDT and CDR2 YNNKEL (reference sequence). The chain's CDR3 is CASSHPGQGAKNEQFF. The CDR3 DNA reads as TGTGCCAGCAGCCATCCGGGACAGGGGGCAAAAAATGAGCAGTTCTTC.

This clonotype came up many times. This chain connects TRBV28 to TRBJ1-1; D call uncertain. V gave up 3 bases and J gave up 7 bases, with 18 bases separating them. Looked up from germline, CDR1 is MDHEN and CDR2 is SYDVKM. This CDR3 comprises 15 residues. CDR3 sequence: CASSFPGPATIEAFF. The CDR3 bases are TGTGCCAGCAGTTTCCCAGGCCCAGCTACAATTGAAGCTTTCTTT.

This clonotype has at least ten counts. This chain links TRBV7-9 with TRBJ1-5; TRBD1 matches 8 bases. The CDR3 is made up of 15 amino acids. Per the germline V gene, CDR1 is SEHNR and CDR2 is FQNEAQ (reference sequence). The V and J ends lost 1 base and 2 bases, in that order; junction bases with no gene match: 1. Written as DNA, the CDR3 is TGTGCCAGCAGCTTAGTGGGACAGGGCAATCAGCCCCAGCATTTT. Translating gives CASSLVGQGNQPQHF.

This clonotype has ten or more counts. The chain carries TRBV20-1 and TRBJ2-4; TRBD1 or TRBD2 may be the D gene (5 bases each). The V gene's germline CDR1 is DFQATT and CDR2 SNEGSKA (reference sequence). The CDR3 has 11 amino acids. The V end lost 5 bases, the J end lost 8 bases, and 10 bases lay between the germline ends. CDR3 in amino acids: CSAPGRDIQYF. The CDR3 DNA follows: TGCAGTGCTCCAGGGCGGGACATTCAGTACTTC.

At least ten counts were recorded for this clonotype. The chain employs TRBV5-1 and TRBJ2-1; 11 bases fit TRBD2. Germline trimming cut 1 base from V and 4 bases from J; bases unmatched to any gene: 10. The CDR3 contains 18 residues. The germline CDR1 and CDR2 sequences are SGHRS and YFSETQ. DNA for the CDR3: TGCGCCAGCAGCTTGTTAGCGGGGGGGTCTGGATCGTACAATGAGCAGTTCTTC. Protein product: CASSLLAGGSGSYNEQFF.

This clonotype was seen only a few times. V is TRBV6-2 or TRBV6-3 and J is TRBJ2-1, with 9 bases that match TRBD2. CDR1 MNHEY and CDR2 SVGEGT come from the germline V gene. V trimming: 8 bases; J trimming: 7 bases; junction bases outside the gene matches: 6. This CDR3 region has 13 residues. CDR3 bases: TGTGCCAGCTTCGAAAGCGGGGGGAATGAGCAGTTCTTC. Its translation: CASFESGGNEQFF.

This clonotype was counted many times. The chain carries TRBV7-6 and TRBJ2-7, with 7 bases fitting TRBD1. This CDR3 has 15 residues. In germline, CDR1 is SGHVS, CDR2 FNYEAQ. J lost 2 bases, V lost 1 base, and 5 bases had no gene match. The CDR3 DNA reads as TGTGCCAGCAGCTTAGGGACAGGACGACCCTACGAGCAGTACTTC. This gives the protein CASSLGTGRPYEQYF.